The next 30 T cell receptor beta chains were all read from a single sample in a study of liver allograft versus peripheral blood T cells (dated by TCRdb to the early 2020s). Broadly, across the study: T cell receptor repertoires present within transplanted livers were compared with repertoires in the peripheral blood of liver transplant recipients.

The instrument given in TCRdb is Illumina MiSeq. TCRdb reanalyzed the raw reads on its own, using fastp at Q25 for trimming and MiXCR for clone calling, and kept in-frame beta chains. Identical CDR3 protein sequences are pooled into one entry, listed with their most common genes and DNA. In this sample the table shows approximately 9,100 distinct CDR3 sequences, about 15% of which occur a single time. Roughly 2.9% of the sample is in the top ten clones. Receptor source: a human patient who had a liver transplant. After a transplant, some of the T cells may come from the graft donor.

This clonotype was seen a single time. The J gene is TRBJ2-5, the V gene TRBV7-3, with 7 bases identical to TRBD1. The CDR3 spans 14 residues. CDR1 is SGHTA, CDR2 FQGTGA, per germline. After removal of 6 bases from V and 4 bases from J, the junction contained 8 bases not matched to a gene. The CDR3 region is CASSPGQRGETQYF. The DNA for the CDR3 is TGTGCCAGCAGTCCGGGACAGAGGGGAGAGACCCAGTACTTC.

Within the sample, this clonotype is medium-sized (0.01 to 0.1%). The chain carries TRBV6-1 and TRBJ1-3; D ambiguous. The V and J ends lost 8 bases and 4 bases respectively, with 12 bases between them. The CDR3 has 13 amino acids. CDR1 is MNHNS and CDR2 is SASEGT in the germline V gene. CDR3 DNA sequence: TGTGCCAGCGAAGCCACACGAGGAAACACCATATATTTT. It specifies CASEATRGNTIYF.

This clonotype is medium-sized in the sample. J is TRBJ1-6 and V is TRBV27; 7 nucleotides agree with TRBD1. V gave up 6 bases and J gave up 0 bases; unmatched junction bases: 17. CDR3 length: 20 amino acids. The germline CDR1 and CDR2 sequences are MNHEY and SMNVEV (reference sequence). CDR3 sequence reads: CASSMRGRDSRDSYNSPLHF. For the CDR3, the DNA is TGTGCCAGCAGCATGCGAGGCCGGGACAGCCGGGACTCCTATAATTCACCCCTCCACTTT.

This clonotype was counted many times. CDR3 in DNA: TGCAGTGCTAGTAATCCAGGGGAAGGACTCGGCCCTGAGCAGTTCTTC. Protein product: CSASNPGEGLGPEQFF. The chain combines TRBV20-1 with TRBJ2-1; a possible D gene is TRBD1 (6 bases). The length of the CDR3 is 16 residues. V lost 3 bases, J lost 9 bases, and 24 bases lay in between. CDR1 is DFQATT, CDR2 SNEGSKA, per germline (reference sequence).

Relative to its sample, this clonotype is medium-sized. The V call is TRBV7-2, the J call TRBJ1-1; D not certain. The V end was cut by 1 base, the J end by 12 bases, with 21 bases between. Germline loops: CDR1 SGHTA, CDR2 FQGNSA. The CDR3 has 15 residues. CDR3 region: CASSLEGMGLSPTFF. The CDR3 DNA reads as TGTGCCAGCAGCTTAGAAGGAATGGGATTAAGTCCGACTTTCTTT.

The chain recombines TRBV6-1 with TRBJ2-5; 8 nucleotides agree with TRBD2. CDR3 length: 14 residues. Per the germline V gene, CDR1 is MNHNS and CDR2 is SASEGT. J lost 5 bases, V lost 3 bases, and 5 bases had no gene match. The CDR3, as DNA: TGTGCCAGCAGTGAGGCGGGGGGCTTTGAGACCCAGTACTTC. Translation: CASSEAGGFETQYF.

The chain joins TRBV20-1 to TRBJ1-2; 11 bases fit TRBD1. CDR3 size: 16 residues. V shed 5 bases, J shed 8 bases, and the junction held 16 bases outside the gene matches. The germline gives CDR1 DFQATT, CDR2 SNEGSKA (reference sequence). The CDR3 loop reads CSAYSPPGQGGRGYTF. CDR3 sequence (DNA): TGCAGTGCTTATTCCCCACCGGGACAGGGGGGACGAGGCTACACCTTC.

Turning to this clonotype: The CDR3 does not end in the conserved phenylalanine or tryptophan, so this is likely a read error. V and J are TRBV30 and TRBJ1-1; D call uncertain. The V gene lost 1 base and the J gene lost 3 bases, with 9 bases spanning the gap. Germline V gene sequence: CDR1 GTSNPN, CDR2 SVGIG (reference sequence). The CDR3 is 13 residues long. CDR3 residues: CAWSDGRYTEAFI. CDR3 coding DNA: TGTGCCTGGAGTGACGGCCGATACACTGAAGCTTTCATT.

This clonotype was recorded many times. The CDR3 coding sequence is TGCAGTGCTGGCGGACAGTTAGGTTTTCAGCCCCAGCATTTT. Translation gives CSAGGQLGFQPQHF. The rearrangement joins TRBV20-1 to TRBJ1-5, with a possible D match to TRBD1 (6 bases). V was cut by 5 bases and J by 6 bases, with 17 bases left in between. CDR3 size: 14 residues. Germline values: CDR1 DFQATT, CDR2 SNEGSKA (reference sequence).

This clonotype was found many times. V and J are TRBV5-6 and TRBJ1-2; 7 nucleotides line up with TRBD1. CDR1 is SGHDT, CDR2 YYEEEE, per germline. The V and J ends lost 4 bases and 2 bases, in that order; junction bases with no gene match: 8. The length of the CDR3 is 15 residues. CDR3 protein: CASSPFDRANYGYTF. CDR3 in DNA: TGTGCCAGCAGCCCATTCGACAGGGCAAACTATGGCTACACCTTC. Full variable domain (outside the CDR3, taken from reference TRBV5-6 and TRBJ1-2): DAGVTQSPTHLIKTRGQQVTLRCSPKSGHDTVSWYQQALGQGPQFIFQYYEEEERQRGNFPDRFSGHQFPNYSSELNVNALLLGDSALYLCASSPFDRANYGYTFGSGTRLTVV.

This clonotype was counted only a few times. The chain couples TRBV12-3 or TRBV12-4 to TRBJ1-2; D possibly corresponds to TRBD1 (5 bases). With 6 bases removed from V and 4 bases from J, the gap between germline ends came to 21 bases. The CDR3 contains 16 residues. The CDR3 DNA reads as TGTGCCAGCAGCTCCACCCTGTGGGACGGTTTCTATGGCTACACCTTC. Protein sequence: CASSSTLWDGFYGYTF.

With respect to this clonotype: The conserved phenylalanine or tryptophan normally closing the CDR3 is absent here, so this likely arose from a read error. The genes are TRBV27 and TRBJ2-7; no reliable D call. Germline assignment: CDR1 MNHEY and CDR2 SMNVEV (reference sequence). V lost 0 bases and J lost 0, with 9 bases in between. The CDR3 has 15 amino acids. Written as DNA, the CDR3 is TGTGCCAGCAGTTTATCCGGCTATCTCTCCTACGAGCAGTACTAC. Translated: CASSLSGYLSYEQYY.

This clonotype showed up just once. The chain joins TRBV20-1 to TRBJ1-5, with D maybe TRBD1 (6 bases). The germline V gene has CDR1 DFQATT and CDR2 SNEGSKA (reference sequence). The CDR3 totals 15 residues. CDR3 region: CGAQRGGYSNQPQHF. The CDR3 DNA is TGCGGCGCCCAGCGTGGGGGCTATAGCAATCAGCCCCAGCATTTT.

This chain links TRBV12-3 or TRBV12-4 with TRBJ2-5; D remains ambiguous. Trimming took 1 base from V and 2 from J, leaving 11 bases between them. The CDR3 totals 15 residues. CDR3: CASSLGGTPQETQYF. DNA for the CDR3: TGTGCCAGCAGTTTAGGTGGTACACCTCAAGAGACCCAGTACTTC.

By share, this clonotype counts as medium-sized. The CDR3 nucleotides are TGTGCCACCCGGACAGGGGGACTCAATGAGCAGTTCTTC. Translation: CATRTGGLNEQFF. The V gene is TRBV15, the J gene TRBJ2-1; 10 nucleotides match TRBD1. From germline, CDR1 is LNHNV and CDR2 YYDKDF (reference sequence). The CDR3 has 13 amino acids. The J segment lost 6 bases and the V segment lost 8 bases, leaving 4 bases of the junction unmatched.

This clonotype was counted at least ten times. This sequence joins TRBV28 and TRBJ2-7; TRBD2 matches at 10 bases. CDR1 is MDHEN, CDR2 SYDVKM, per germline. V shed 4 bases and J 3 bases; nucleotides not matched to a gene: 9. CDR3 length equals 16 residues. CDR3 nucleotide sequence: TGTGCCAGCAGTTCCGTTTCAGCGGGAGGGATCTACGAGCAGTACTTC. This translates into CASSSVSAGGIYEQYF.

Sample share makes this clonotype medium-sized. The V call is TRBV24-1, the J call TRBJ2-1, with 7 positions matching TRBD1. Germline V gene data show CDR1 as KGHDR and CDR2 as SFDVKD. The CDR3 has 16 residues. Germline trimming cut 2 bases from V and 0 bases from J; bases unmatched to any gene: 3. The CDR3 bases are TGTGCCACCAGTGATTCCGGGACAGCCTCCTACAATGAGCAGTTCTTC. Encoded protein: CATSDSGTASYNEQFF.

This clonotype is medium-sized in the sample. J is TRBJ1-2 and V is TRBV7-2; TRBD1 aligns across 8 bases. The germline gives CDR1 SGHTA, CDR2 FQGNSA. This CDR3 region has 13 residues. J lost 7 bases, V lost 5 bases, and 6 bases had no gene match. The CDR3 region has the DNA TGTGCCAGCAGCCCGACAGGGGTGGGTGGCTACACCTTC. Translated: CASSPTGVGGYTF.

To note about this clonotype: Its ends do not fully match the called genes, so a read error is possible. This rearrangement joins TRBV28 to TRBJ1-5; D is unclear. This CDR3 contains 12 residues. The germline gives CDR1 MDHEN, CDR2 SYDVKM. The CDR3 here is CTSRIQRQPQHF. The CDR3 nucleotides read TGTACCAGCAGAATACAGCGACAGCCCCAGCATTTT.

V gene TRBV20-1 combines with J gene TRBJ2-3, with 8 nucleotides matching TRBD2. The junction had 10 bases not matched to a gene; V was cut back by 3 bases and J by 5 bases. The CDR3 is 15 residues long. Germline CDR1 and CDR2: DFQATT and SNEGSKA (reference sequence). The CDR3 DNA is TGCAGTGCTAGCACAGCGGGGGCCTTTATAGATACGCAGTATTTT. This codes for CSASTAGAFIDTQYF.

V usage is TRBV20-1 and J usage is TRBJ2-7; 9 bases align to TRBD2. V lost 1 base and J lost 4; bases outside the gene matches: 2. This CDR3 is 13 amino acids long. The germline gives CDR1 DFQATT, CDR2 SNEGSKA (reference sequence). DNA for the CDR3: TGCAGTGCTAGAGCGACTAGCGGATACGAGCAGTACTTC. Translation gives CSARATSGYEQYF.

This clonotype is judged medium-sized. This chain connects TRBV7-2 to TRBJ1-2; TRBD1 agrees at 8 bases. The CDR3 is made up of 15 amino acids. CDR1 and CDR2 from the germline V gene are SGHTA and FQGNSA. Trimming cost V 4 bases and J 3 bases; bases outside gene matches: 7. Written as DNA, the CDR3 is TGTGCCAGCAGCTCAAGGACAGGGTCGGACTATGGCTACACCTTC. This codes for CASSSRTGSDYGYTF. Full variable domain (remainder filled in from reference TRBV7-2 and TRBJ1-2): GAGVSQSPSNKVTEKGKDVELRCDPISGHTALYWYRQSLGQGLEFLIYFQGNSAPDKSGLPSDRFSAERTGGSVSTLTIQRTQQEDSAVYLCASSSRTGSDYGYTFGSGTRLTVV.

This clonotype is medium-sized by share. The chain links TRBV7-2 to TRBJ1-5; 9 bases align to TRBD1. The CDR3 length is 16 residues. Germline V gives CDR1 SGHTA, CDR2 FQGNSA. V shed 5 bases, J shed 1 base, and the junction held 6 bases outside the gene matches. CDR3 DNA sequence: TGTGCCAGCAGCCAAACAGGGGGCATAAGCAATCAGCCCCAGCATTTT. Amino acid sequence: CASSQTGGISNQPQHF.

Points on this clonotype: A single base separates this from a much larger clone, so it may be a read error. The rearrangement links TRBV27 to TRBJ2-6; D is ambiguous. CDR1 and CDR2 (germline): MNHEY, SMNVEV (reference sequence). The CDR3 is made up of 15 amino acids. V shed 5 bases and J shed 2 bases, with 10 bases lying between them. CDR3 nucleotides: TGTGCCAGCAGTGAAGTGGGCGCTGGGGCCAACGTCCTGACTTTC. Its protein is CASSEVGAGANVLTF.

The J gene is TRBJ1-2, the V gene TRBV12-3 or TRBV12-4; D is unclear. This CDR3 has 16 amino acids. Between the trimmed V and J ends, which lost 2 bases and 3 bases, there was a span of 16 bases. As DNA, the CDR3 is TGTGCCAGCAGTTTAACCCGTCCGGCAGGAGACTATGGCTACACCTTC. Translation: CASSLTRPAGDYGYTF.

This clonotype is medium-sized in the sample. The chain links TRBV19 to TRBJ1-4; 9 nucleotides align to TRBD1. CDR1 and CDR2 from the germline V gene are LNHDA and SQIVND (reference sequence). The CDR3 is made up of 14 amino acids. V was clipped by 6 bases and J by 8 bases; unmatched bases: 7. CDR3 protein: CASSPQGAREKLFF. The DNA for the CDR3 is TGTGCCAGTAGCCCACAGGGGGCAAGGGAAAAACTGTTTTTT. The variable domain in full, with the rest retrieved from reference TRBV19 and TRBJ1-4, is DGGITQSPKYLFRKEGQNVTLSCEQNLNHDAMYWYRQDPGQGLRLIYYSQIVNDFQKGDIAEGYSVSREKKESFPLTVTSAQKNPTAFYLCASSPQGAREKLFFGSGTQLSVL.

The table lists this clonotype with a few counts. CDR3 in DNA: TGCAGTGCTAGACCCCGGGGAGGCCGCCGGGAAAAACTGTTTTTT. This codes for CSARPRGGRREKLFF. This chain links TRBV20-1 with TRBJ1-4; D not certain. The CDR3 runs 15 residues. In germline, CDR1 is DFQATT, CDR2 SNEGSKA (reference sequence). V was trimmed by 2 bases and J by 8 bases, leaving 18 bases between them.

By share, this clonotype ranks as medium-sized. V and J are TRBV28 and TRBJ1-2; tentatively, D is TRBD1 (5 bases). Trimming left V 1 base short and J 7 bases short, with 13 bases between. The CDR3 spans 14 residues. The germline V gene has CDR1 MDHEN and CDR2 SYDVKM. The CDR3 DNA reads TGTGCCAGCAGTTTATTCAGCAGGGAAGGTGGCTACACCTTC. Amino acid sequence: CASSLFSREGGYTF.

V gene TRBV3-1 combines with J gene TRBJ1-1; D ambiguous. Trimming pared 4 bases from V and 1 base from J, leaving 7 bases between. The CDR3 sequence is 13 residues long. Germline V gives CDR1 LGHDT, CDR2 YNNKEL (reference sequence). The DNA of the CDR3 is TGTGCCAGCAGCCGCGAACGGAACACTGAAGCTTTCTTT. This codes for CASSRERNTEAFF.

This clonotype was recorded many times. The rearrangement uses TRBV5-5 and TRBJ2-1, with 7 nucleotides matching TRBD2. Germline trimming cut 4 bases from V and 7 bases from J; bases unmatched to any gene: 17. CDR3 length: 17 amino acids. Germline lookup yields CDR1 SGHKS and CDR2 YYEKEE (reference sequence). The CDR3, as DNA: TGTGCCAGCAGCGAATACACTAGCGCCCTGACGAGGAATGAGCAGTTCTTC. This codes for CASSEYTSALTRNEQFF.